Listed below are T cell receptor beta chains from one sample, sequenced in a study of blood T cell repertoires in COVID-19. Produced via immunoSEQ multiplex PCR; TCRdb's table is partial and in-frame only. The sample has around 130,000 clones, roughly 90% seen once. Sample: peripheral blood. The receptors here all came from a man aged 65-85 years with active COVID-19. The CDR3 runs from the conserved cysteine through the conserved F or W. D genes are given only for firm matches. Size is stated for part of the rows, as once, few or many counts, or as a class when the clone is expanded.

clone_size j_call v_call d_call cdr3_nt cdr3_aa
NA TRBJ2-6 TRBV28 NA TGTGCCAGCAGTTTGGGCTCCCCCTCCTCTGGGGCCAACGTCCTGACTTTC CASSLGSPSSGANVLTF
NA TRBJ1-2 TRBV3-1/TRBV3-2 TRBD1 TGTGCCAGCACCCCGGCTTCAGGGGGCTTGGGCTACACCTTC CASTPASGGLGYTF
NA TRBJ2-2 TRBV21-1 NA TGTGCCAGCAGTGTGGCGGGCCACAATAACACCGGGGAGCTGTTTTTT CASSVAGHNNTGELFF
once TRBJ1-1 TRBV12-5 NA TGTGCTAGTGGTTTTCACTTGAACACTGAAGCTTTCTTT CASGFHLNTEAFF
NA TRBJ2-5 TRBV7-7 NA TGTGCTAGCAGCTTAGTTGGGACTCCTCAAGAGACCCAGTACTTC CASSLVGTPQETQYF
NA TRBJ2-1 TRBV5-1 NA TGCGCCAGCAGTTTCAGCGGTAGCTCCTACAATGAGCAGTTCTTC CASSFSGSSYNEQFF
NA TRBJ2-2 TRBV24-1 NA TGTGCCACCAGTGATTGGGGGGACACCGGGGAGCTGTTTTTT CATSDWGDTGELFF
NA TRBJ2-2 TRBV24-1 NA TGTGCCACCAGTGATCATCAGGGCTTCGGGGAGCTGTTTTTT CATSDHQGFGELFF
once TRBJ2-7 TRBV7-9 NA TGTGCCAGCAGCTCCTCAGCGGTCTCCTACGAGCAGTACTTC CASSSSAVSYEQYF
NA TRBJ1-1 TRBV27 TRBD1 TGTGCCAGCAGTTTATTTTACACAGGGGTAGCTTTCTTT CASSLFYTGVAFF
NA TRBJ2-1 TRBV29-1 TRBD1 TGCAGCACCCGCGGACAGGGATCCTACAATGAGCAGTTCTTC CSTRGQGSYNEQFF
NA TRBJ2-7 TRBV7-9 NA TGTGCCAGCAGCTCCCTTGACATTCCCTACGAGCAGTACTTC CASSSLDIPYEQYF
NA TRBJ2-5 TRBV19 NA TGTGCCAGTAGTCCTCCGGGGCAAGAGACCCAGTACTTC CASSPPGQETQYF
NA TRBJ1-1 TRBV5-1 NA TGCGCCAGCAGCTCCCAGGTTCTGAACACTGAAGCTTTCTTT CASSSQVLNTEAFF
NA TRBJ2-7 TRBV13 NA TGTGCCAGCAGCTATAAACTAGCTGGGACCGAGCAGTACTTC CASSYKLAGTEQYF
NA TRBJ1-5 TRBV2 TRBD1 TGTGCCAGCAGAAGGAGACAGGGAGAGGGTCAGCCCCAGCATTTT CASRRRQGEGQPQHF
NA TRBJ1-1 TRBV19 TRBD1 TGTGCCAGTAGTCCCTACGGACAGGGGAGAGGGAACACTGAAGCTTTCTTT CASSPYGQGRGNTEAFF
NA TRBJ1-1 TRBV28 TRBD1 TGTGCCAGCGTTGACAGGGGAGGGAACACTGAAGCTTTCTTT CASVDRGGNTEAFF
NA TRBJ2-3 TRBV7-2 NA TGTGCCAGCAGCCTCAGGACATCCACAGATACGCAGTATTTT CASSLRTSTDTQYF
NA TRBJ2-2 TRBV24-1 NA TGTGCCACCAGTGATCCCGGACAGACCACCGGGGAGCTGTTTTTT CATSDPGQTTGELFF
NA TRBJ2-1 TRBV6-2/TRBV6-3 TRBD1 TGTGCCAGCAGTTACTCGTCGGGACAGGGGGACGTGTTCTTC CASSYSSGQGDVFF
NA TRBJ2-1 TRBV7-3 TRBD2 TGTGCCAGCAGCCAAAGCGGGGCCTCTACATACAATGAGCAGTTCTTC CASSQSGASTYNEQFF
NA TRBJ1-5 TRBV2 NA TGTGCCAGCAAAAAGGGGGACGATAGCAATCAGCCCCAGCATTTT CASKKGDDSNQPQHF
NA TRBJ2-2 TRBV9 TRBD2 TGTGCCAGCAGCGTAGAGGGTAGCGGGAGGTCCGGGGAGCTGTTTTTT CASSVEGSGRSGELFF
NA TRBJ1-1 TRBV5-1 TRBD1 TGCGCCAGCAGCGTGGACAGGGGGCGAGCTTTCTTT CASSVDRGRAFF
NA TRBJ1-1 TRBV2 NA TGTGCCAGCAGTGAGTTACTGTTGAACACTGAAGCTTTCTTT CASSELLLNTEAFF
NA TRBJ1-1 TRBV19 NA TGTGCCACCGCGATCCCTCGCGGGAACACTGAAGCTTTCTTT CATAIPRGNTEAFF
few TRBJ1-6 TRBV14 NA TGTGCCAGCAGCCAAGGAGACAGCCATAATTCACCCCTCCACTTT CASSQGDSHNSPLHF
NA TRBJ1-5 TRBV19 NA TGTGCCAGTAGTATTCAGGGACACGCCAGCAATCAGCCCCAGCATTTT CASSIQGHASNQPQHF
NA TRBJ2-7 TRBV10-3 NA TGTGCCATCAGTGACGAAGCGATTCAGTACTTC CAISDEAIQYF
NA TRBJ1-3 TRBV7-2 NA TGTGCCAGCAGCTTAGGCTACGCGGGGAAGTCGGGAAACACCATATATTTT CASSLGYAGKSGNTIYF
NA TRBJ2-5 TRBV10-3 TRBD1 TGTGCCATCGGACAGGGTGAGACCCAGTACTTC CAIGQGETQYF
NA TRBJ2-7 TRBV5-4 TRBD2 TGTGCCAGCAGCTTGGGTGGGGTGAGCGGGGGATCCTACGAGCAGTACTTC CASSLGGVSGGSYEQYF